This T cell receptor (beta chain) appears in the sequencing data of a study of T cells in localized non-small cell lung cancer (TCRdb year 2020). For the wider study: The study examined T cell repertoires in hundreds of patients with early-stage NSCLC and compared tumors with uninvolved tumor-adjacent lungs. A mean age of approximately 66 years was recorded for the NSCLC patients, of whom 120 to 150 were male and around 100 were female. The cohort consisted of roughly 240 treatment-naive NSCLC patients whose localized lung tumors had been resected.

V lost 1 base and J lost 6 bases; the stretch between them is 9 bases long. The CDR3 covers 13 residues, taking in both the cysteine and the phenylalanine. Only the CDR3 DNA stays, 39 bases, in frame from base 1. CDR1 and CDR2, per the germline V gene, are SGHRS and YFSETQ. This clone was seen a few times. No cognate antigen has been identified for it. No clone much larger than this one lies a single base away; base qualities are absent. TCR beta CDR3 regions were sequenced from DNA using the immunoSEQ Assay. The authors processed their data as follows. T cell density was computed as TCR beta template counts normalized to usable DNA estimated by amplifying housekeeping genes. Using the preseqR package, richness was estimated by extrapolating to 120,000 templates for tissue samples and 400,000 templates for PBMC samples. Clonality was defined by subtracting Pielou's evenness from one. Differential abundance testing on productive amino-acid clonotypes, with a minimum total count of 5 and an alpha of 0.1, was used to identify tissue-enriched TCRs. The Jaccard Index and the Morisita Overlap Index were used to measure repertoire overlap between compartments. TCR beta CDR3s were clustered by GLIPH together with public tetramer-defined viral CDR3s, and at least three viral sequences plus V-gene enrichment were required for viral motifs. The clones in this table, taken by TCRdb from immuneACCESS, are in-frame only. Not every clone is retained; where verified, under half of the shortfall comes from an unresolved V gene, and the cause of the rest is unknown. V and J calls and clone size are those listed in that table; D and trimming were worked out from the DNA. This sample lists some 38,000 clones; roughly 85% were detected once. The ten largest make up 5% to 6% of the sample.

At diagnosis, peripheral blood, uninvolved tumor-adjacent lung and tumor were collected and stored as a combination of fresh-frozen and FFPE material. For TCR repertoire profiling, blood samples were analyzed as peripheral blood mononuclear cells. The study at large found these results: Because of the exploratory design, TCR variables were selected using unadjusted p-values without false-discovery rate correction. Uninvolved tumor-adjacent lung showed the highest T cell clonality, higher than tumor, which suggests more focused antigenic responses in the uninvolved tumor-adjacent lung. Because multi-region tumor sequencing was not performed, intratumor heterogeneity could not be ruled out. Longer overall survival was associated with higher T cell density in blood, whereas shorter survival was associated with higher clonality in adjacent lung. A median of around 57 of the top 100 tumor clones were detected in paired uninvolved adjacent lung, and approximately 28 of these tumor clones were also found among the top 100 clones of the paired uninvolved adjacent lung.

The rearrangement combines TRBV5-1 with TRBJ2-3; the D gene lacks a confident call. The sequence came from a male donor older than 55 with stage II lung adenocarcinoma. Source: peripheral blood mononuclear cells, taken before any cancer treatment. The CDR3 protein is CASSLRQLDTQYF. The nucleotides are TGCGCCAGCAGCTTGCGCCAACTTGATACGCAGTATTTT.